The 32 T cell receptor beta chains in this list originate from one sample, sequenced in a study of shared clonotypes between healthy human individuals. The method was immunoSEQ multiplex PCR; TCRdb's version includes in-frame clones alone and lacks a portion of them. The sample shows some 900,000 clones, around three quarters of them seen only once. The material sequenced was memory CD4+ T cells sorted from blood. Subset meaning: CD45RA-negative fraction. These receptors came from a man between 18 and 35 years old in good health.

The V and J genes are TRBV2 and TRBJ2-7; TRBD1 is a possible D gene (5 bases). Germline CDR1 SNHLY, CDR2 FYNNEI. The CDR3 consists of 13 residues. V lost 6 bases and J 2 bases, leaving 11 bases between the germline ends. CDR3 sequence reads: CASRTQVTYEQYF. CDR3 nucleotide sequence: TGTGCCAGCAGAACACAGGTAACCTACGAGCAGTACTTC. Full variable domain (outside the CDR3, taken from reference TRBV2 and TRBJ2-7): EPEVTQTPSHQVTQMGQEVILRCVPISNHLYFYWYRQILGQKVEFLVSFYNNEISEKSEIFDDQFSVERPDGSNFTLKIRSTKLEDSAMYFCASRTQVTYEQYFGPGTRLTVT.

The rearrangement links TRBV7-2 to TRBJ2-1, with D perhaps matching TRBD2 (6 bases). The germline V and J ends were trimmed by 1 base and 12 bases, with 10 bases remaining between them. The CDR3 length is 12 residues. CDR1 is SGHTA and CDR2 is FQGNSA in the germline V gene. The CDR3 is CASSLEAGTQFF. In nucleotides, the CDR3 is TGTGCCAGCAGCTTAGAGGCGGGGACGCAGTTCTTC.

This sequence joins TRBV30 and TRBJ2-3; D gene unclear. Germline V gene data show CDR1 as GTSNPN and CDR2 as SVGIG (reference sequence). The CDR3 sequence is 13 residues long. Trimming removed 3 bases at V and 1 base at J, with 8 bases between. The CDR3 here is CAWRLDGTDTQYF. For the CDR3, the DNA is TGTGCCTGGAGACTGGACGGCACAGATACGCAGTATTTT.

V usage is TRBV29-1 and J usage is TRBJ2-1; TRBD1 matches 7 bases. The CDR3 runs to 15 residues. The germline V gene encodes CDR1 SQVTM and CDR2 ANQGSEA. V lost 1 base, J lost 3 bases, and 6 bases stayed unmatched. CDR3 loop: CSVEVPGQYYNEQFF. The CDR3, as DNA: TGCAGCGTTGAAGTTCCGGGACAGTACTACAATGAGCAGTTCTTC.

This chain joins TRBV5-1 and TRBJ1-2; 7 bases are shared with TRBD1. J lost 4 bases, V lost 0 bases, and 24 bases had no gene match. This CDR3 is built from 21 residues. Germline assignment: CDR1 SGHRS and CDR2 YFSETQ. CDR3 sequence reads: CASSLVGRDAQGQAPRYGYTF. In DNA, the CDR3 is TGCGCCAGCAGCTTGGTAGGGAGGGACGCCCAAGGACAGGCCCCACGCTATGGCTACACCTTC. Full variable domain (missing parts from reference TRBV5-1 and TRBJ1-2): KAGVTQTPRYLIKTRGQQVTLSCSPISGHRSVSWYQQTPGQGLQFLFEYFSETQRNKGNFPGRFSGRQFSNSRSEMNVSTLELGDSALYLCASSLVGRDAQGQAPRYGYTFGSGTRLTVV.

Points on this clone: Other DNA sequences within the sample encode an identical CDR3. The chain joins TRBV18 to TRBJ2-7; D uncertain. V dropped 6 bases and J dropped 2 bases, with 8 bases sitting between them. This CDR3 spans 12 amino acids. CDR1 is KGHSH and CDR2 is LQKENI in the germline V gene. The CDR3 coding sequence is TGTGCCAGCTCCCCAGGCACCTACGAGCAGTACTTC. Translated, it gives CASSPGTYEQYF. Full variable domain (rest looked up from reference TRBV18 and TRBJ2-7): NAGVMQNPRHLVRRRGQEARLRCSPMKGHSHVYWYRQLPEEGLKFMVYLQKENIIDESGMPKERFSAEFPKEGPSILRIQQVVRGDSAAYFCASSPGTYEQYFGPGTRLTVT.

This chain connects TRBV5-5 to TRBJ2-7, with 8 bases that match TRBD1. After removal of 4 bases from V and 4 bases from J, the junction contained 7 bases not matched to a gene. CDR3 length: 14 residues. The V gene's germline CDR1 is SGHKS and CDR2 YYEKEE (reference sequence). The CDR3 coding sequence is TGTGCCAGCAGCCCCGGACAGGGTTGGTACGAGCAGTACTTC. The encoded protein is CASSPGQGWYEQYF. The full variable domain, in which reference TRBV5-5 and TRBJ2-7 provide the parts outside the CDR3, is DAGVTQSPTHLIKTRGQQVTLRCSPISGHKSVSWYQQVLGQGPQFIFQYYEKEERGRGNFPDRFSARQFPNYSSELNVNALLLGDSALYLCASSPGQGWYEQYFGPGTRLTVT.

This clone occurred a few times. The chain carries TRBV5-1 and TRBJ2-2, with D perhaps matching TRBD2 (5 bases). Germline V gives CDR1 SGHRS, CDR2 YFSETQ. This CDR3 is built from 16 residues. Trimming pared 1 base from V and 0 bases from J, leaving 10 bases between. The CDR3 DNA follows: TGCGCCAGCAGCTTGAGCTGGCGGGCGAACACCGGGGAGCTGTTTTTT. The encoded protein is CASSLSWRANTGELFF.

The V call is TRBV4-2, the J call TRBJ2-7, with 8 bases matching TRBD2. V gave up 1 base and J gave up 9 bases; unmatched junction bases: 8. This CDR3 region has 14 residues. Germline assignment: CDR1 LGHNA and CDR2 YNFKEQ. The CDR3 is CASSQATSGGWQYF. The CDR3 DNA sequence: TGTGCCAGCAGCCAAGCCACTAGCGGTGGGTGGCAGTACTTC.

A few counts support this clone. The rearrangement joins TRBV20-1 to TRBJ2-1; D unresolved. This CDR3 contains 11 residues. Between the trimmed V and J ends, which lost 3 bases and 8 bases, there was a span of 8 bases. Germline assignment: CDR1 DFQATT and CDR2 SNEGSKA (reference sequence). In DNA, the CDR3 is TGCAGTGCTAGTACGGAGTATGAGCAGTTCTTC. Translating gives CSASTEYEQFF.

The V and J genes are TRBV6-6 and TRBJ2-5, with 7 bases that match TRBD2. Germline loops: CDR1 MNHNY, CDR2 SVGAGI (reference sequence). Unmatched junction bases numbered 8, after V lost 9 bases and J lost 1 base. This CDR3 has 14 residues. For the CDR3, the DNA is TGTGCCAGGGGGAGGGAGGGCCCCCAAGAGACCCAGTACTTC. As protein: CARGREGPQETQYF.

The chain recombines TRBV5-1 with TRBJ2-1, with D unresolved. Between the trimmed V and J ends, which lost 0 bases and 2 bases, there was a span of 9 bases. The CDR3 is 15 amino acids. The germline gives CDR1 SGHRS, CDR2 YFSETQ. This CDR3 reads CASSLVQNTYNEQFF. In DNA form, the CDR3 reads TGCGCCAGCAGCTTGGTTCAAAACACCTACAATGAGCAGTTCTTC.

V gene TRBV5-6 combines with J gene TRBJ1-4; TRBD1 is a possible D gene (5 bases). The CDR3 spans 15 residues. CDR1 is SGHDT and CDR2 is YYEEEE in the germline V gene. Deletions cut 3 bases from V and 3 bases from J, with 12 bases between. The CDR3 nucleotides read TGTGCCAGCAGCTCCGGGGCGGGTCCTAATGAAAAACTGTTTTTT. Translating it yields CASSSGAGPNEKLFF.

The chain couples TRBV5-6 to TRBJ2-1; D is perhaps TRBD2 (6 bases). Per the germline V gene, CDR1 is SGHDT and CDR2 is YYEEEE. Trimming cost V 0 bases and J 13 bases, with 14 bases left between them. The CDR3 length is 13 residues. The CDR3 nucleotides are TGTGCCAGCAGCTTGGCCGGGGGTGGCTTACAGTTCTTC. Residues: CASSLAGGGLQFF.

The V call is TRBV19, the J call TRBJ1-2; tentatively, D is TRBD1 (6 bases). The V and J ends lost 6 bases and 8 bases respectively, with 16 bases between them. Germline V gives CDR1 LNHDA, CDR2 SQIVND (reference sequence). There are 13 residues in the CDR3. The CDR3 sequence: CASSLTGNSGYTF. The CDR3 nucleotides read TGTGCCAGTAGCCTTACAGGGAATTCCGGCTACACCTTC.

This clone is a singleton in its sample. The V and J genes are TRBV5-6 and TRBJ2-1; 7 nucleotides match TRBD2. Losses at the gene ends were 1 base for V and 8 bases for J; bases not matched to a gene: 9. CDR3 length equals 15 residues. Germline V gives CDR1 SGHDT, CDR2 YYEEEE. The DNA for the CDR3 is TGTGCCAGCAGCTTGCGAGCGGGGAAGGTCGATGAGCAGTTCTTC. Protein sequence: CASSLRAGKVDEQFF. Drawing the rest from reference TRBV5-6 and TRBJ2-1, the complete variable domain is DAGVTQSPTHLIKTRGQQVTLRCSPKSGHDTVSWYQQALGQGPQFIFQYYEEEERQRGNFPDRFSGHQFPNYSSELNVNALLLGDSALYLCASSLRAGKVDEQFFGPGTRLTVL.

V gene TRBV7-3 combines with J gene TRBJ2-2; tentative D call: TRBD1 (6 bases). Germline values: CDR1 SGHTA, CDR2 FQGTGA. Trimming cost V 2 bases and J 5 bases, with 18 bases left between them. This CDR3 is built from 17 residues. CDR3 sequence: CASSLFAQGGGTGELFF. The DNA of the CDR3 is TGTGCCAGCAGCTTATTTGCACAGGGTGGAGGTACCGGGGAGCTGTTTTTT.

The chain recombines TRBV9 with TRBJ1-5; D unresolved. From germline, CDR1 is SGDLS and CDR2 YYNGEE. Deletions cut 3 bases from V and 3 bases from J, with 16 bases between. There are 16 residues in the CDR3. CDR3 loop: CASSANPDGFNQPQHF. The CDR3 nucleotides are TGTGCCAGCAGCGCCAATCCGGACGGATTCAATCAGCCCCAGCATTTT.

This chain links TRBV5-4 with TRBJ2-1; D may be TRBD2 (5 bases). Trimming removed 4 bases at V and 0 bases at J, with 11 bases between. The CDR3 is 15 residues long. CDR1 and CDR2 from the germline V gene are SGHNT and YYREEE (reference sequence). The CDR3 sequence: CASSQDSYSYNEQFF. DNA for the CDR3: TGTGCCAGCAGCCAGGACTCCTACTCCTACAATGAGCAGTTCTTC.

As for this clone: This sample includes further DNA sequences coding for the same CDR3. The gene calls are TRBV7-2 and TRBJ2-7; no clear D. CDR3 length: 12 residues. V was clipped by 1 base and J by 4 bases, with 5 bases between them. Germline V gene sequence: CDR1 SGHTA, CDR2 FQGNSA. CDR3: CASSLGRYEQYF. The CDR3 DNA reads TGTGCCAGCAGCTTAGGAAGATACGAGCAGTACTTC. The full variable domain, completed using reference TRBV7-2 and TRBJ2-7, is GAGVSQSPSNKVTEKGKDVELRCDPISGHTALYWYRQSLGQGLEFLIYFQGNSAPDKSGLPSDRFSAERTGGSVSTLTIQRTQQEDSAVYLCASSLGRYEQYFGPGTRLTVT.

CDR3 nucleotides: TGTGCCAGCTCACCACGACAGGGCACCTCCTACGAGCAGTACTTC. Translating gives CASSPRQGTSYEQYF. The chain joins TRBV18 to TRBJ2-7; 7 nucleotides match TRBD1. Trimming took 1 base from V and 0 from J; bases not matched to a gene: 3. The germline V gene has CDR1 KGHSH and CDR2 LQKENI. This CDR3 comprises 15 residues. The full variable domain, completed using reference TRBV18 and TRBJ2-7, is NAGVMQNPRHLVRRRGQEARLRCSPMKGHSHVYWYRQLPEEGLKFMVYLQKENIIDESGMPKERFSAEFPKEGPSILRIQQVVRGDSAAYFCASSPRQGTSYEQYFGPGTRLTVT.

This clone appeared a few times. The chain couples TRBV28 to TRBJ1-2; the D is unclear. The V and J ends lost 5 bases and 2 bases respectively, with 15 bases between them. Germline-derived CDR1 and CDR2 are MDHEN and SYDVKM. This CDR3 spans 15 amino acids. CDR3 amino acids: CASSPSITGNYGYTF. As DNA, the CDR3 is TGTGCCAGCAGTCCCAGTATCACGGGGAACTATGGCTACACCTTC.

CDR3 sequence reads: CASSESVTSTDTQYF. The CDR3 bases are TGTGCCAGCAGTGAATCGGTAACTAGCACAGATACGCAGTATTTT. The rearrangement uses TRBV6-1 and TRBJ2-3; D gene uncertain. This CDR3 contains 15 residues. Germline CDR1 is MNHNS and CDR2 is SASEGT. Deletions cut 2 bases from V and 0 bases from J, with 9 bases between.

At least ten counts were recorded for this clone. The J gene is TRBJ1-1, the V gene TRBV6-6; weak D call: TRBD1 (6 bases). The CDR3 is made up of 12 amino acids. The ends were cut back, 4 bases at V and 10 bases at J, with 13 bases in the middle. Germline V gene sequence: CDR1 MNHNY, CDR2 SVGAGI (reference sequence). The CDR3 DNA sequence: TGTGCCAGCAGTTCACCAGACAGGCGAGCTTTCTTT. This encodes CASSSPDRRAFF.

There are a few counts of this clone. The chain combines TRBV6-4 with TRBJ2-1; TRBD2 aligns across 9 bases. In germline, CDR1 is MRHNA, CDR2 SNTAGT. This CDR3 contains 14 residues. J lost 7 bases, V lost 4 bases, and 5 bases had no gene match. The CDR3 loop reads CASSGGGASNEQFF. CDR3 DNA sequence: TGTGCCAGCAGTGGCGGGGGGGCCTCGAATGAGCAGTTCTTC.

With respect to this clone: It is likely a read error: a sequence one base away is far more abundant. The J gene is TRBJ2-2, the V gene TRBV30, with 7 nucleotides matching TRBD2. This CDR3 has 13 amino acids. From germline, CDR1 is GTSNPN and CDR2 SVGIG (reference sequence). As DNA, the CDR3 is TGTACCTGGAGTGGGCTAGCGGACGGGGAGCTGTTTTTT. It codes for CTWSGLADGELFF.

As DNA, the CDR3 is TGTGCCAGCAGTTACGCAGCAGTCCCCGCTAACTATGGCTACACCTTC. Translating gives CASSYAAVPANYGYTF. The rearrangement joins TRBV6-6 to TRBJ1-2; D not certain. V lost 2 bases to trimming and J lost 0 bases, with 13 bases between them. Germline CDR1 is MNHNY and CDR2 is SVGAGI (reference sequence). The CDR3 runs 16 residues.

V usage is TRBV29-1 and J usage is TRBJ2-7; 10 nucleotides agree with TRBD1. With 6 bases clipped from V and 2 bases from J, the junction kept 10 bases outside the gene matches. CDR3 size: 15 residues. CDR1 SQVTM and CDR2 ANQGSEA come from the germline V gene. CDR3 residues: CSVLSGTGVAYEQYF. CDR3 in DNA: TGCAGCGTCCTTAGTGGGACAGGGGTAGCCTACGAGCAGTACTTC.

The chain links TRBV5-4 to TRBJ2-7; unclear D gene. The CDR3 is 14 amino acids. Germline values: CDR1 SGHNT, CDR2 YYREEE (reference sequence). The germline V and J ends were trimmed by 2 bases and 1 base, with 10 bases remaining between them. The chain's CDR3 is CASSLLATSYEQYF. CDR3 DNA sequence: TGTGCCAGCAGCTTATTGGCCACGTCCTACGAGCAGTACTTC.

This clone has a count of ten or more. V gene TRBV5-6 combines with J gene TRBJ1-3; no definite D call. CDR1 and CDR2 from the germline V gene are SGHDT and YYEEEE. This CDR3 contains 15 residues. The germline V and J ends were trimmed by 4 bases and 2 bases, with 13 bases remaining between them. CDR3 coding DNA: TGTGCCAGCAGCGACCCTAGGGAAACTGGAAACACCATATATTTT. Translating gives CASSDPRETGNTIYF.

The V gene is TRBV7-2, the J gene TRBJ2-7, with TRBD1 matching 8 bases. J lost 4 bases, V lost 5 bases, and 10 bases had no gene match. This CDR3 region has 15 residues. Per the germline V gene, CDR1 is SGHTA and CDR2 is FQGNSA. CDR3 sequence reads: CASSLDRGGGYEQYF. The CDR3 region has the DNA TGTGCCAGCAGCCTCGACAGGGGCGGTGGATACGAGCAGTACTTC.

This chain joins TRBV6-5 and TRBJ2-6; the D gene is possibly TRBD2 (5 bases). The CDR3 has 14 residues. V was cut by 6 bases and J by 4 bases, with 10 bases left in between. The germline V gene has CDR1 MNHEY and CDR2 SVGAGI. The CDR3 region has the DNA TGTGCCAGCAGGAGGGATTCCGGGGCCAACGTCCTGACTTTC. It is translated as CASRRDSGANVLTF.